Listed below are T cell receptor beta chains from one sample, sequenced in a study of human T cells and chemical hapten exposure. TCRdb re-called the RACE reads with MiXCR, one entry per CDR3 protein. The repertoire has about 82,000 distinct CDR3 sequences, 5% to 8.5% of them found once; the top ten carry approximately 1.2%. This specimen consisted of whole blood, obtained in connection with sensitization to the hapten diphenylcyclopropenone (DPC). The receptors come from a woman in her thirties with alopecia areata. Some clones in this sample may be carry-over from other donors' samples. The CDR3 runs from the conserved cysteine through the conserved F or W. D genes are given only for firm matches. The size of a clone is reported for some rows only, either as once, few or many, or as a class for expanded clones.

d_call: .
cdr3_length: 12
j_call: TRBJ1-1
v_call: TRBV28
clone_size: few
cdr3_nt: TGTGCCAGCAGTTTACCACAGGGCTCCGCTTTCTTT
cdr3_aa: CASSLPQGSAFF

d_call: .
cdr3_length: 13
j_call: TRBJ1-5
v_call: TRBV25-1
clone_size: many
cdr3_nt: TGTGCCAGCAGCAGGAGGGGGGATCAGCCCCAGCATTTT
cdr3_aa: CASSRRGDQPQHF

d_call: TRBD1
cdr3_length: 13
j_call: TRBJ1-6
v_call: TRBV20-1
clone_size: many
cdr3_nt: TGCAGTGCTCCACAGGGGGCCAGTTCACCCCTCCACTTT
cdr3_aa: CSAPQGASSPLHF

d_call: .
cdr3_length: 11
j_call: TRBJ1-1
v_call: TRBV14
clone_size: few
cdr3_nt: TGTGCCAAGATCACGGGGAACGAAGCTTTCTTT
cdr3_aa: CAKITGNEAFF

d_call: .
cdr3_length: 14
j_call: TRBJ2-7
v_call: TRBV6-6
clone_size: many
cdr3_nt: TGTGCCAGCAGGTCACAGGGCGGGTCCTACGAGCAGTACTTC
cdr3_aa: CASRSQGGSYEQYF

d_call: .
cdr3_length: 12
j_call: TRBJ1-6
v_call: TRBV7-2
clone_size: many
cdr3_nt: TGTGCCAGCAGCTCCTTCGTTGCCCCCCTCCACTTT
cdr3_aa: CASSSFVAPLHF

d_call: .
cdr3_length: 15
j_call: TRBJ1-1
v_call: TRBV7-8
clone_size: many
cdr3_nt: TGTGCCAGCAGCGCCCTAGCCTTGACAGGCCATGAAGCTTTCTTT
cdr3_aa: CASSALALTGHEAFF

d_call: TRBD1
cdr3_length: 13
j_call: TRBJ1-6
v_call: TRBV12-3/TRBV12-4
clone_size: .
cdr3_nt: TGTGCCAGCAGTCCGGGACAGGAGTTCACCCTCAACTTT
cdr3_aa: CASSPGQEFTLNF

d_call: .
cdr3_length: 13
j_call: TRBJ1-5
v_call: TRBV18
clone_size: many
cdr3_nt: TGTGCCAGCTCACCCCGGACAGATGAGGCCCAGCATTTT
cdr3_aa: CASSPRTDEAQHF

d_call: TRBD2
cdr3_length: 17
j_call: TRBJ2-1
v_call: TRBV5-1
clone_size: few
cdr3_nt: TGCGCCAGCAGCCCCCGACTTGGGCTAGCGGGCAACAATGAGCAGTTCTTC
cdr3_aa: CASSPRLGLAGNNEQFF

d_call: TRBD1
cdr3_length: 15
j_call: TRBJ2-2
v_call: TRBV10-2
clone_size: many
cdr3_nt: TGCGCCAGCAGAGCCCTCACAGGGGACACCGGGGAGCTGTTTTTT
cdr3_aa: CASRALTGDTGELFF

d_call: .
cdr3_length: 16
j_call: TRBJ1-2
v_call: TRBV6-6
clone_size: .
cdr3_nt: TGTGCCAGCAGTCGGATCGTACAGGGTCAGGCCTATGGCTACACCTTC
cdr3_aa: CASSRIVQGQAYGYTF

d_call: .
cdr3_length: 14
j_call: TRBJ1-1
v_call: TRBV18
clone_size: few
cdr3_nt: TGTGCCAGCTCAAGAGGGGTGATGAACACTGAAGCTTTCTTT
cdr3_aa: CASSRGVMNTEAFF

d_call: .
cdr3_length: 18
j_call: TRBJ2-1
v_call: TRBV29-1
clone_size: few
cdr3_nt: TGCAGCGTTGAGGGTCAGGGGACGTCAAGGAACTCCTACAATGAGCAGTTCTTC
cdr3_aa: CSVEGQGTSRNSYNEQFF

d_call: .
cdr3_length: 18
j_call: TRBJ1-3
v_call: TRBV12-3/TRBV12-4
clone_size: many
cdr3_nt: TGTGCCAGCAGGTCCTCACCGGGACATCCGAGCTCTGGAAACACCATATATTTT
cdr3_aa: CASRSSPGHPSSGNTIYF

d_call: .
cdr3_length: 13
j_call: TRBJ1-1
v_call: TRBV29-1
clone_size: many
cdr3_nt: TGCAGCGTGGACCCTCTTATAGGCCCGGAAGCTTTCTTT
cdr3_aa: CSVDPLIGPEAFF

d_call: .
cdr3_length: 14
j_call: TRBJ2-7
v_call: TRBV12-3/TRBV12-4
clone_size: many
cdr3_nt: TGTGCCAGCAGTTTACAGGGGAACTCCTACGAGCAGTACTTC
cdr3_aa: CASSLQGNSYEQYF

d_call: TRBD1
cdr3_length: 15
j_call: TRBJ2-3
v_call: TRBV18
clone_size: many
cdr3_nt: TGTGCCAGCTCACCGGCGGGACAGGGCTTAGATACGCAGTATTTT
cdr3_aa: CASSPAGQGLDTQYF